This TCR beta chain comes out of a study of blood T cell repertoires in COVID-19. Background on the study: Whether acute or convalescent, the COVID-19 samples came from the United States, Italy and Spain. T cells, B-cell-depleted T cells, or PBMCs supplied cDNA or gDNA.

V shed 2 bases and J shed 0 bases, with 5 bases lying between them. Germline V CDR1 and CDR2: MNHEY, SMNVEV (reference sequence). The CDR3 consists of 14 residues. Sequencing was performed with immunoSEQ multiplex PCR; in TCRdb, only in-frame clones are kept and a portion is missing. The sample shows about 310,000 clones, 70% to 90% of them seen only once. All enrollees were roughly 18 to 95 years old and from fewer than 30 US areas. In Cohort 3, a recovered donor had either two negative PCRs, clearance, or symptom resolution. Material for sequencing was PBMCs or T cells enriched from blood (not recorded which). The receptor comes from a woman aged 40 to 50 who had recovered from COVID-19. V is TRBV27 and J is TRBJ1-3, with D possibly matching TRBD1 (5 bases). The CDR3 protein is CASSLRGSGNTIYF. The CDR3 DNA reads TGTGCCAGCAGTTTAAGGGGCTCTGGAAACACCATATATTTT.